The 10 T cell receptor beta chains reported below all come from one sample, sequenced in a study of beta chain features in type 1 diabetes. Sequenced material consisted of expressed TCRB transcripts (all of the isolated RNA was reverse transcribed). Some clones are missing from TCRdb's copy, which holds only in-frame ones; the method was immunoSEQ multiplex PCR. The table records 160,000 or so clones, 11% of them present only once. Sequencing was done on a sample of central memory CD4+ T cells from blood. Every receptor here comes from a man between 18 and 35 years old in good health.

This clone has just a few counts. This chain links TRBV30 with TRBJ1-2; the match to TRBD1 covers 10 bases. Germline CDR1 GTSNPN, CDR2 SVGIG (reference sequence). V lost 1 base and J lost 3; bases outside the gene matches: 2. This CDR3 region has 14 residues. The CDR3 sequence: CAWSATGGYYGYTF. CDR3 bases: TGTGCCTGGAGTGCGACAGGGGGCTACTATGGCTACACCTTC. Drawing the rest from reference TRBV30 and TRBJ1-2, the complete variable domain is SQTIHQWPATLVQPVGSPLSLECTVEGTSNPNLYWYRQAAGRGLQLLFYSVGIGQISSEVPQNLSASRPQDRQFILSSKKLLLSDSGFYLCAWSATGGYYGYTFGSGTRLTVV.

This clone occurred a few times. The chain combines TRBV4-3 with TRBJ2-7; 10 bases agree with TRBD2. The trim removed 0 bases at V and 2 bases at J, leaving 4 bases unmatched. Germline CDR1 is LGHNA and CDR2 is YSLEER. This CDR3 is 16 amino acids long. CDR3 loop: CASSQDLAGAAYEQYF. The CDR3 DNA reads TGCGCCAGCAGCCAAGATCTAGCGGGGGCCGCCTACGAGCAGTACTTC.

This chain links TRBV7-3 with TRBJ2-5, with 9 nucleotides matching TRBD2. Unmatched junction bases numbered 5, after V lost 2 bases and J lost 4 bases. There are 15 residues in the CDR3. The germline CDR1 and CDR2 sequences are SGHTA and FQGTGA. CDR3 loop: CASSLRAGGGETQYF. The CDR3 nucleotides are TGTGCCAGCAGCTTACGGGCGGGAGGGGGAGAGACCCAGTACTTC.

This clone was seen more than once but under ten times. This rearrangement joins TRBV4-1 to TRBJ2-5; D call uncertain. The CDR3 runs to 14 residues. The V end was cut by 1 base, the J end by 1 base, with 7 bases between. CDR1 MGHRA and CDR2 YSYEKL come from the germline V gene. The CDR3 region is CASSQGPSQETQYF. DNA of the CDR3: TGCGCCAGCAGCCAAGGCCCCAGCCAAGAGACCCAGTACTTC.

V gene TRBV23-1 combines with J gene TRBJ1-2, with 7 bases aligning to TRBD1. TRBV23-1 is sorted into the ORF group, with uncertain function. The CDR3 totals 16 residues. V lost 5 bases, J lost 6 bases, and 15 bases stayed unmatched. The CDR3 DNA is TGCGCCAGCAGTGGGAGACAGGGACACTATACCCATGGCTACACCTTC. This codes for CASSGRQGHYTHGYTF.

This clone was detected a few times. The chain links TRBV2 to TRBJ2-7, with 9 bases lining up with TRBD2. The CDR3 length is 13 residues. CDR1 is SNHLY, CDR2 FYNNEI, per germline. With 7 bases clipped from V and 6 bases from J, the junction kept 7 bases outside the gene matches. The CDR3 reads CASNGLALAEQYF. DNA of the CDR3: TGTGCCAGCAATGGACTAGCGCTGGCCGAGCAGTACTTC.

J is TRBJ2-3 and V is TRBV7-9, with D hard to call. The CDR3 is 15 residues long. Germline V gene sequence: CDR1 SEHNR, CDR2 FQNEAQ (reference sequence). Trimming left V 0 bases short and J 4 bases short, with 11 bases between. The CDR3 protein is CASSLARFLADTQYF. The CDR3 DNA reads TGTGCCAGCAGCTTAGCCAGGTTCTTAGCAGATACGCAGTATTTT.

J is TRBJ1-4 and V is TRBV7-9; D is unclear. Germline CDR1 and CDR2: SEHNR and FQNEAQ (reference sequence). Trimming cost V 10 bases and J 3 bases, with 3 bases left between them. CDR3 length: 10 amino acids. CDR3 sequence reads: CAISNEKLFF. DNA for the CDR3: TGTGCCATCTCTAATGAAAAACTGTTTTTT.

This clone showed up many times. The rearrangement joins TRBV4-3 to TRBJ1-6; D is possibly TRBD1 (5 bases). The V end was cut by 2 bases, the J end by 9 bases, with 17 bases between. CDR1 and CDR2 from the germline V gene are LGHNA and YSLEER. The CDR3 totals 16 residues. The CDR3 DNA follows: TGCGCCAGCAGCCAACAAAATGCAGGGCTTGTTTCACCCCTCCACTTT. This gives the protein CASSQQNAGLVSPLHF.

In its sample, this clone was seen a few times. This chain uses TRBV5-1 with TRBJ2-1; the D call may be TRBD1 or TRBD2 (5 bases each). CDR1 SGHRS and CDR2 YFSETQ come from the germline V gene. Trimming left V 0 bases short and J 5 bases short, with 15 bases between. The CDR3 is made up of 16 amino acids. CDR3 in DNA: TGCGCCAGCAGCTTGGAGGGGCGGGCCTACCACAATGAGCAGTTCTTC. Its translation is CASSLEGRAYHNEQFF.